This T cell receptor beta chain was sequenced during a study of cytomegalovirus exposure and HLA in healthy donors. Turning to the study itself: Tens of millions of unique TCRs, all from HLA-typed donors, were included in an early release of the data.

With 60 Vbeta and 13 Jbeta primers, the PCR was carried out. Clones were read by immunoSEQ multiplex PCR, and TCRdb kept only the in-frame ones, dropping some. This listing includes tens of thousands of clones. As concerns this clone: The target antigen is unknown.

The CDR3 extends over 14 amino acids. Trimming at V came to 8 bases and at J to 5 bases, leaving 7 bases not matched to a gene. Germline V gene data show CDR1 as SNHLY and CDR2 as FYNNEI. General study results and limits: In an earlier analysis, about 87% or about 30%: the productive usage of most TCR beta V segments. An ancestry cluster, one associated with Asian ancestry, reportedly showed fewer N-insertions than the 666-donor mean in a later analysis. A few CMV-associated chains proved CMV antigen-specific in vitro.

The sequenced material came from PBMCs. This clonotype originated in a man aged 45-65 years in good health and CMV-seropositive. This chain connects TRBV2 to TRBJ2-1, with TRBD2 identical over 9 bases. The CDR3 DNA reads as TGTGCCAGCTCCGGGACTAGCATAGACAATGAGCAGTTCTTC. Residues: CASSGTSIDNEQFF.